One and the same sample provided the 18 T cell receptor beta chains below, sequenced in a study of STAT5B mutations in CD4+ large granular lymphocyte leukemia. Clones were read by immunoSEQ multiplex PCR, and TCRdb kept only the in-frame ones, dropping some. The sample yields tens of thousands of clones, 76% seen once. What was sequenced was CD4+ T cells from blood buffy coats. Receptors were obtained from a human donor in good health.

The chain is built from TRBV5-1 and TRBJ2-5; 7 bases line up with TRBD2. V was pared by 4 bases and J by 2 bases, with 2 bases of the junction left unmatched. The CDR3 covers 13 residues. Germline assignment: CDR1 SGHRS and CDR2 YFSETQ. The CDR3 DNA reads TGCGCCAGCAGCGTGGGACTACAAGAGACCCAGTACTTC. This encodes CASSVGLQETQYF.

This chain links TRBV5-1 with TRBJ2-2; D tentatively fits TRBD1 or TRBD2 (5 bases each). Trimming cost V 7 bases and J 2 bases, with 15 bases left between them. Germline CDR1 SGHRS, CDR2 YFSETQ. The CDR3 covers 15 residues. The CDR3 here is CASDGGARNTGELFF. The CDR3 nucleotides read TGCGCCAGCGATGGGGGAGCCCGAAACACCGGGGAGCTGTTTTTT.

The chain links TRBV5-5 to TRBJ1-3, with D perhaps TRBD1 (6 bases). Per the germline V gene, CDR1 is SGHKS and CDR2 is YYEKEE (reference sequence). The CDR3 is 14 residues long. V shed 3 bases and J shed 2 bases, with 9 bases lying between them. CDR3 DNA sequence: TGTGCCAGCAGCTGGGACAATCCTGGAAACACCATATATTTT. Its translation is CASSWDNPGNTIYF.

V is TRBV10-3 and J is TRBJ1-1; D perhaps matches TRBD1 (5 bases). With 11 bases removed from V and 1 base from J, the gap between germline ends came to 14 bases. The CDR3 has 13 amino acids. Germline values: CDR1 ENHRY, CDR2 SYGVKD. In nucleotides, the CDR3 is TGTGCCGGTCAGGGAAATAAGAACACTGAAGCTTTCTTT. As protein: CAGQGNKNTEAFF.

In nucleotides, the CDR3 is TGTGCCAGCAGAACGGAGATATCAGGCAATCAGCCCCAGCATTTT. Translated: CASRTEISGNQPQHF. This chain uses TRBV2 with TRBJ1-5; D is uncertain. This CDR3 is built from 15 residues. The V end was cut by 6 bases, the J end by 2 bases, with 14 bases between. Germline V gene lookup returns CDR1 SNHLY and CDR2 FYNNEI.

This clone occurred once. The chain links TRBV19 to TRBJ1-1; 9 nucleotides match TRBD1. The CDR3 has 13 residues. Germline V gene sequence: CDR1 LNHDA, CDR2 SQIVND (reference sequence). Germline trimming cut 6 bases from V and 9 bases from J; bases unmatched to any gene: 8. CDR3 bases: TGTGCCAGTAGCCTCGACAGGGGGGGGAAAGCTTTCTTT. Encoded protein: CASSLDRGGKAFF. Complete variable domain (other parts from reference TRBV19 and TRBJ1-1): DGGITQSPKYLFRKEGQNVTLSCEQNLNHDAMYWYRQDPGQGLRLIYYSQIVNDFQKGDIAEGYSVSREKKESFPLTVTSAQKNPTAFYLCASSLDRGGKAFFGQGTRLTVV.

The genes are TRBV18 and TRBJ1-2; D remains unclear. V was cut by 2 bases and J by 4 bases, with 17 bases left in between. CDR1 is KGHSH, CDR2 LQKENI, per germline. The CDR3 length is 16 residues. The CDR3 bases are TGTGCCAGCTCACCAGGGCTGAATCCAGTAGGCTATGGCTACACCTTC. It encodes CASSPGLNPVGYGYTF.

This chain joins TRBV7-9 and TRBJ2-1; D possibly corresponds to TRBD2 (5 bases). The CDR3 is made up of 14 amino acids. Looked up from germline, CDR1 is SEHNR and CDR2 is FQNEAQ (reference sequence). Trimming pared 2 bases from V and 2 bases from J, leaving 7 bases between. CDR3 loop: CASSLPGTYNEQFF. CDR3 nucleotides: TGTGCCAGCAGCTTACCCGGGACCTACAATGAGCAGTTCTTC.

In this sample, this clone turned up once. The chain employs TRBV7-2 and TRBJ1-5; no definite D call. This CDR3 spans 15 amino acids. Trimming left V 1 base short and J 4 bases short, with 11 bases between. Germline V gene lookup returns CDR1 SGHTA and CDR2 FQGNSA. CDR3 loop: CASSLEGRLNQPQHF. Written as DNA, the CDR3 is TGTGCCAGCAGCTTAGAAGGTAGACTAAATCAGCCCCAGCATTTT. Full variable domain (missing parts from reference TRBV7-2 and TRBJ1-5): GAGVSQSPSNKVTEKGKDVELRCDPISGHTALYWYRQSLGQGLEFLIYFQGNSAPDKSGLPSDRFSAERTGGSVSTLTIQRTQQEDSAVYLCASSLEGRLNQPQHFGDGTRLSIL.

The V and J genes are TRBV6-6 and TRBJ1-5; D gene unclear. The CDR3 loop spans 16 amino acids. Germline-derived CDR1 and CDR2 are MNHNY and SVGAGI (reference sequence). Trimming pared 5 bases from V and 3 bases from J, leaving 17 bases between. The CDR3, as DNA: TGTGCCAGCAGTAAAATCAGACGAATCGCCAATCAGCCCCAGCATTTT. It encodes CASSKIRRIANQPQHF.

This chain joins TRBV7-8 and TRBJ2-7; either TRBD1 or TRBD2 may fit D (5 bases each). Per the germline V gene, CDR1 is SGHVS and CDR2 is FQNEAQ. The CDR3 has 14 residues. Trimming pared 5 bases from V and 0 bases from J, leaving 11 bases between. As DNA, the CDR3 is TGTGCCAGCAGCCTCCGGGACCGCTCCTACGAGCAGTACTTC. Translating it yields CASSLRDRSYEQYF.

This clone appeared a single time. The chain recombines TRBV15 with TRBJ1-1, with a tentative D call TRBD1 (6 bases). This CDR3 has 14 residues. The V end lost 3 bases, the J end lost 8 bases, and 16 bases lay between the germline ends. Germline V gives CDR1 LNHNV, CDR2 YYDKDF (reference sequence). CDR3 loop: CATSRDIGGTEAFF. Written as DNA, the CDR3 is TGTGCCACCAGCAGGGATATAGGGGGGACCGAAGCTTTCTTT. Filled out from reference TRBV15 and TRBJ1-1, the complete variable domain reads DAMVIQNPRYQVTQFGKPVTLSCSQTLNHNVMYWYQQKSSQAPKLLFHYYDKDFNNEADTPDNFQSRRPNTSFCFLDIRSPGLGDTAMYLCATSRDIGGTEAFFGQGTRLTVV.

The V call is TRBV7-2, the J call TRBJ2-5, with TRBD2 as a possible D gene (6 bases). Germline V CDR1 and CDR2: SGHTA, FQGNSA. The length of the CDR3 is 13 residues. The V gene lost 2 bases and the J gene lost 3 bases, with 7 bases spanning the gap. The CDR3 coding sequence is TGTGCCAGCAGCTTAACGGGAGAAGAGACCCAGTACTTC. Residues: CASSLTGEETQYF.

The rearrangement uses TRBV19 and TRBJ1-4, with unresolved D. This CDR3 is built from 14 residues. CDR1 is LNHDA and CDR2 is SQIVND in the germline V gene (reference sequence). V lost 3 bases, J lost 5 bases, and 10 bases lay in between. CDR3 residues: CASSMRELNEKLFF. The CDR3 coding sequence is TGTGCCAGTAGTATGCGTGAACTAAATGAAAAACTGTTTTTT. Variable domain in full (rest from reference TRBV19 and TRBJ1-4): DGGITQSPKYLFRKEGQNVTLSCEQNLNHDAMYWYRQDPGQGLRLIYYSQIVNDFQKGDIAEGYSVSREKKESFPLTVTSAQKNPTAFYLCASSMRELNEKLFFGSGTQLSVL.

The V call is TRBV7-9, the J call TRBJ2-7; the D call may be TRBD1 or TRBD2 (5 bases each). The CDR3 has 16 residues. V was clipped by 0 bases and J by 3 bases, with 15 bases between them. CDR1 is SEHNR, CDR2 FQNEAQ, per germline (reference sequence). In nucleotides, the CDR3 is TGTGCCAGCAGCTTAGCCTTGGGACCGCAATACTACGAGCAGTACTTC. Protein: CASSLALGPQYYEQYF. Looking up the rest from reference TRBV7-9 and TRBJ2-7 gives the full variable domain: DTGVSQNPRHKITKRGQNVTFRCDPISEHNRLYWYRQTLGQGPEFLTYFQNEAQLEKSRLLSDRFSAERPKGSFSTLEIQRTEQGDSAMYLCASSLALGPQYYEQYFGPGTRLTVT.

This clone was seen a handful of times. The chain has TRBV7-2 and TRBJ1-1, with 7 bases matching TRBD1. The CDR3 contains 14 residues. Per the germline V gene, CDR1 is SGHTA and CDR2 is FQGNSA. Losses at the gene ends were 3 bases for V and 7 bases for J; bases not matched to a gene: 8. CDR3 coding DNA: TGTGCCAGCAGCTTGAGACAGGGTGAGGGTGAAGCTTTCTTT. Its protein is CASSLRQGEGEAFF.

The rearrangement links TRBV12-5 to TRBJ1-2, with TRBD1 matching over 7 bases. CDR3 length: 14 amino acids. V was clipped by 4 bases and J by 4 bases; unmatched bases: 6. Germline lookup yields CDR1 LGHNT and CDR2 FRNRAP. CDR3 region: CASGWAGQAYGYTF. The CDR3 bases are TGTGCTAGTGGTTGGGCTGGACAGGCCTATGGCTACACCTTC.

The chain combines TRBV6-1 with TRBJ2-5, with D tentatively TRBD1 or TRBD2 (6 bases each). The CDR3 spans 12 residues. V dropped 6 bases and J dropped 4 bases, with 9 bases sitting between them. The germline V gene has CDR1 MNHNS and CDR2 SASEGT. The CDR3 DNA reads TGTGCCAGCAGAGGAGGGGGAGAGACCCAGTACTTC. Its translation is CASRGGGETQYF.